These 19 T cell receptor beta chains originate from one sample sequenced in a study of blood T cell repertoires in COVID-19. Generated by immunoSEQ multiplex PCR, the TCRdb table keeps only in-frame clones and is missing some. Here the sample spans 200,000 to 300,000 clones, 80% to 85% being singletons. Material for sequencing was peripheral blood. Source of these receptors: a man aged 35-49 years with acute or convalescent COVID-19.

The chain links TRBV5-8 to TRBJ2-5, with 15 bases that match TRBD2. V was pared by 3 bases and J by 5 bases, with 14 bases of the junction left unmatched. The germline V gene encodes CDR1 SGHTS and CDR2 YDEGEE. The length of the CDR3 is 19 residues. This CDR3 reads CASSSGTSGRTTFGETQYF. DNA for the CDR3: TGTGCCAGCAGCTCGGGGACTAGCGGGAGGACCACCTTTGGGGAGACCCAGTACTTC.

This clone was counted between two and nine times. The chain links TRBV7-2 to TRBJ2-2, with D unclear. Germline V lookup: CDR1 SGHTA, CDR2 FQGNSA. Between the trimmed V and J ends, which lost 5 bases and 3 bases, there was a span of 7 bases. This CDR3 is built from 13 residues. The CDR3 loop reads CASSRSDTGELFF. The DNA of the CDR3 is TGTGCCAGCAGCCGTTCGGACACCGGGGAGCTGTTTTTT.

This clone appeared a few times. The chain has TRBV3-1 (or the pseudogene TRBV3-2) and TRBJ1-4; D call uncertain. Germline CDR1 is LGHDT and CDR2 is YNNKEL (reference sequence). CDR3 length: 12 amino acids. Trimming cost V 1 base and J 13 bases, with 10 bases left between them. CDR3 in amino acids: CASSQGSSSLFF. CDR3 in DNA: TGTGCCAGCAGCCAAGGTTCCAGTTCACTGTTTTTT.

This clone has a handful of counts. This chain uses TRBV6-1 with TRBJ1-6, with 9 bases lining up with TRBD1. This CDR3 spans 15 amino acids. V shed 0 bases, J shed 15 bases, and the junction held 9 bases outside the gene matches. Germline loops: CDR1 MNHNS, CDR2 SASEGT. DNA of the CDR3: TGTGCCAGCAGTGAAGCTGGAGACAGGGGGTTTCTCCTCCACTTT. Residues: CASSEAGDRGFLLHF.

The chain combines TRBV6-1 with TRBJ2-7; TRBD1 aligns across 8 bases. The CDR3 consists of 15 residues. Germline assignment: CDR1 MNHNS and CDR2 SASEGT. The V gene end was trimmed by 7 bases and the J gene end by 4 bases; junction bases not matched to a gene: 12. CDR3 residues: CASTPRTGTKYEQYF. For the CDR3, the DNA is TGTGCCAGCACCCCCCGGACAGGGACGAAATACGAGCAGTACTTC.

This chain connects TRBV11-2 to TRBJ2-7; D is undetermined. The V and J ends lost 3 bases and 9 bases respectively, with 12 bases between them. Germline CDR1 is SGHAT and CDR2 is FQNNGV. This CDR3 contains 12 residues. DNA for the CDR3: TGTGCCAGCAGCTTCGGTGAAAGAGGGCAGTACTTC. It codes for CASSFGERGQYF.

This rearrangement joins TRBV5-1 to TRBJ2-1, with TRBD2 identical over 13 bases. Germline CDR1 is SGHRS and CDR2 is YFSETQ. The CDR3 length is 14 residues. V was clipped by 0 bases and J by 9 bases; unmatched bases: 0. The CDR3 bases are TGCGCCAGCAGCTTGGGACTAGCGGGAGGTGAGCAGTTCTTC. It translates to CASSLGLAGGEQFF.

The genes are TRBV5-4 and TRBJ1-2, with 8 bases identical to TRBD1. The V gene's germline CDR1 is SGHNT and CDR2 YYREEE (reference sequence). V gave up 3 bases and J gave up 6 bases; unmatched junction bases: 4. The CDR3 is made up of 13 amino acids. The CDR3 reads CASSSDRVDGYTF. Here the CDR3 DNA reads TGTGCCAGCAGCTCGGACAGGGTGGATGGCTACACCTTC.

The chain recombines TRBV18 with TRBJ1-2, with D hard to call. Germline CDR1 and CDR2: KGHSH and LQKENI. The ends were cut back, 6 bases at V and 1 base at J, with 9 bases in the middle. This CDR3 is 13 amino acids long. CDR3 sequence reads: CASSVVDNYGYTF. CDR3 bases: TGTGCCAGCTCGGTAGTAGATAACTATGGCTACACCTTC. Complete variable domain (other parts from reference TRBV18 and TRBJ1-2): NAGVMQNPRHLVRRRGQEARLRCSPMKGHSHVYWYRQLPEEGLKFMVYLQKENIIDESGMPKERFSAEFPKEGPSILRIQQVVRGDSAAYFCASSVVDNYGYTFGSGTRLTVV.

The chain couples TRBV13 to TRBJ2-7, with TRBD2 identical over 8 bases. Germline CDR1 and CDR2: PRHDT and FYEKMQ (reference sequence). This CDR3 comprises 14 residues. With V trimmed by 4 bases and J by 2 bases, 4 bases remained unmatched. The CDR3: CASSSTSGTYEQYF. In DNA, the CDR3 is TGTGCCAGCAGCTCTACTAGCGGTACCTACGAGCAGTACTTC. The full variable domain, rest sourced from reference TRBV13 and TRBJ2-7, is AAGVIQSPRHLIKEKRETATLKCYPIPRHDTVYWYQQGPGQDPQFLISFYEKMQSDKGSIPDRFSAQQFSDYHSELNMSSLELGDSALYFCASSSTSGTYEQYFGPGTRLTVT.

DNA for the CDR3: TGTGCCAGCAGTGACCTAGCGGGAGGGAGAACAGATACGCAGTATTTT. Encoded protein: CASSDLAGGRTDTQYF. The genes are TRBV6-1 and TRBJ2-3; 12 bases align to TRBD2. Per the germline V gene, CDR1 is MNHNS and CDR2 is SASEGT. CDR3 length equals 16 residues. With 3 bases clipped from V and 3 bases from J, the junction kept 4 bases outside the gene matches.

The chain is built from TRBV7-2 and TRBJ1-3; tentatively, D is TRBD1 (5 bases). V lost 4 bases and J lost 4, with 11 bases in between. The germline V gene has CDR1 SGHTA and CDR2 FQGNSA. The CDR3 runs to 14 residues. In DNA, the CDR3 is TGTGCCAGCAGCTACCCGGGGGAGGGAAACACCATATATTTT. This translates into CASSYPGEGNTIYF.

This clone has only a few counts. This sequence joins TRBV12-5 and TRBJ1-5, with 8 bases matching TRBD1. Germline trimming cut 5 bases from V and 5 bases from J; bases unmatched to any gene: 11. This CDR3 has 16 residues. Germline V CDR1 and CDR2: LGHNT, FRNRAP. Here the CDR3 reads CASGLGAGGAYQPQHF. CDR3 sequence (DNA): TGTGCTAGTGGTCTAGGGGCAGGGGGCGCGTATCAGCCCCAGCATTTT.

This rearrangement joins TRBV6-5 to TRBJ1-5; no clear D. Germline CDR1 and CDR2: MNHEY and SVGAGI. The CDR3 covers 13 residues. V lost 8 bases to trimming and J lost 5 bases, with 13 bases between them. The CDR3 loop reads CASVLGRYQPQHF. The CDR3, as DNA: TGTGCCAGCGTACTAGGACGGTATCAGCCCCAGCATTTT.

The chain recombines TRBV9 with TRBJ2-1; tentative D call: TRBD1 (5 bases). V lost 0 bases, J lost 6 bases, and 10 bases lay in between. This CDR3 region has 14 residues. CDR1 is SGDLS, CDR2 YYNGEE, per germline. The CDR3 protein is CASSVGGLGNEQFF. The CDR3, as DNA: TGTGCCAGCAGCGTAGGGGGCCTTGGCAATGAGCAGTTCTTC.

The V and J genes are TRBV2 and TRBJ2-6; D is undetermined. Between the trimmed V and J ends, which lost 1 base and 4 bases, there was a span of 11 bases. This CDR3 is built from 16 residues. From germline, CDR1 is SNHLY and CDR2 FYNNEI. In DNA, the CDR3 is TGTGCCAGCAGTGAAGACGAGGCGTACGGGGCCAACGTCCTGACTTTC. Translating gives CASSEDEAYGANVLTF.

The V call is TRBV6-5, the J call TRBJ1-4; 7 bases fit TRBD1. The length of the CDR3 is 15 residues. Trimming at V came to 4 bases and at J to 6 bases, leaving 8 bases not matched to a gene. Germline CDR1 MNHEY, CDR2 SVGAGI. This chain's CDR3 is CASSSPRGAHEKLFF. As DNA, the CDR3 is TGTGCCAGCAGTTCCCCCAGGGGGGCTCATGAAAAACTGTTTTTT.

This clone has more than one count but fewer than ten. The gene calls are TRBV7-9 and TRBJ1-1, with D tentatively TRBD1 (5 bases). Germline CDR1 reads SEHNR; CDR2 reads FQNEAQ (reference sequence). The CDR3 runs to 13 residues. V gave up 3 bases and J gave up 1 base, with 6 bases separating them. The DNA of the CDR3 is TGTGCCAGCAGCTTCACAGGGAACACTGAAGCTTTCTTT. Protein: CASSFTGNTEAFF.

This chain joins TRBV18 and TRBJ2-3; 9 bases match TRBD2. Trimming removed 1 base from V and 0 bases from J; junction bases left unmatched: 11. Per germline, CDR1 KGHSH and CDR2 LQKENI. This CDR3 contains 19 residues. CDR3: CASSPLAGVQGASTDTQYF. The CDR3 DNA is TGTGCCAGCTCACCACTAGCGGGAGTTCAGGGAGCCAGCACAGATACGCAGTATTTT.